This TCR beta chain was captured in a study of radiotherapy plus CTLA-4 blockade in lung cancer. Study context: Of all patients, around 19% responded objectively and approximately 29% showed disease control.

Whole-study results and caveats: The authors reported that early blood T cell clone dynamics, with interferon-beta, best predicted response. An expansion of tumor-derived TCR clones occurred in blood after radiotherapy plus ipilimumab.

Using immunoSEQ multiplex PCR, the repertoire was profiled, and TCRdb retains in-frame clones only, with some absent. Among 25,000 to 35,000 clones listed, less than 80% were seen once. The table lists this clone with a few counts. Its cognate antigen is unknown. Looked up from germline, CDR1 is ENHRY and CDR2 is SYGVKD. CDR3 length: 13 amino acids. V shed 7 bases and J shed 0 bases, with 6 bases lying between them. Chemo-refractory metastatic non-small-cell lung cancer patients received focal radiation with ipilimumab CTLA-4 blockade. The receptor was derived from a human donor with non-small cell lung cancer who had stable disease on radiotherapy plus ipilimumab. The gene calls are TRBV10-3 and TRBJ2-2; D is uncertain. The sequenced sample was peripheral blood, obtained from a patient treated with radiotherapy plus ipilimumab. CDR3 loop: CAITSSNTGELFF. The CDR3 coding sequence is TGTGCCATCACCAGCTCGAACACCGGGGAGCTGTTTTTT.